A selection of T cell receptor beta chains follows, all from one sample in a study of blood T cell repertoires in COVID-19. Clones were read by immunoSEQ multiplex PCR, and TCRdb kept only the in-frame ones, dropping some. The table shows under 40,000 clones, with roughly 94% occurring only once. The sequenced material came from peripheral blood. These receptors originate from a human donor with active COVID-19. The donor label of this sample is uncertain. Each CDR3 is given with its conserved first and last residue. The D gene is left open where the match is weak. A clone size is listed for some rows: how often the clone was seen (once, few, many), or a class if it is expanded.

TRBJ2-1 | TRBV6-5 | TRBD2 | . | TGTGCCAGCAGGCCGGGACTAGCGCCTTACAATGAGCAGTTCTTC | CASRPGLAPYNEQFF
TRBJ2-5 | TRBV3-1/TRBV3-2 | . | once | TGTGCCAGCAGCCAAACTCGGTCAGAGGGGAGGGAGACCCAGTACTTC | CASSQTRSEGRETQYF
TRBJ2-5 | TRBV24-1 | TRBD2 | . | TGTGCCACCAGTGACCACACTAGCGGGAGGGCCGGGGAGACCCAGTACTTC | CATSDHTSGRAGETQYF
TRBJ2-3 | TRBV5-6 | . | . | TGTGCCAGCAGCTTGTGGCGCGCGGCAGATACGCAGTATTTT | CASSLWRAADTQYF
TRBJ1-2 | TRBV6-1 | TRBD1 | . | TGTGCCAGCAGTGAAGGTTCCTGGTTCAGAGACAGGGGGGTCTATGGCTACACCTTC | CASSEGSWFRDRGVYGYTF
TRBJ1-2 | TRBV7-9 | TRBD1 | . | TGTGCCAGCAGTCAGGACCGACAGGGGGCCTATGGCTACACCTTC | CASSQDRQGAYGYTF
TRBJ1-1 | TRBV27 | . | . | TGTGCCAGCAGTTCGGTGAACACTGAAGCTTTCTTT | CASSSVNTEAFF
TRBJ2-7 | TRBV3-1/TRBV3-2 | . | . | TGTGCCAGCAGCCAAGCCCTTGGGAGTCCCAAGTTTGAGTACGAGCAGTACTTC | CASSQALGSPKFEYEQYF
TRBJ1-1 | TRBV7-9 | TRBD1 | . | TGTGCCAGCATAACCACACAGGGGGCAGGGACTGAAGCTTTCTTT | CASITTQGAGTEAFF
TRBJ2-7 | TRBV7-2 | TRBD1 | . | TGTGCCAGCAGCGAGGCCGGGACAGGGGGCAGGTACGAGCAGTACTTC | CASSEAGTGGRYEQYF
TRBJ2-5 | TRBV28 | . | . | TGTGCCAGCAGTTCCCGACTTATATCCCAAGAGACCCAGTACTTC | CASSSRLISQETQYF
TRBJ2-5 | TRBV12-3/TRBV12-4 | . | once | TGTGCCAGCAGTCCCCAGGAGACCCAGTACTTC | CASSPQETQYF
TRBJ2-1 | TRBV3-1/TRBV3-2 | TRBD2 | . | TGTGCCAGCAGCCGGTCCGATAGCGGGAGCTCCTACAATGAGCAGTTCTTC | CASSRSDSGSSYNEQFF
TRBJ2-2 | TRBV6-2/TRBV6-3 | . | . | TGTGCCAGCAGTTACCGTCCCACCGAACCGGGACTCTCGAACACCGGGGAGCTGTTTTTT | CASSYRPTEPGLSNTGELFF
TRBJ2-3 | TRBV5-4 | . | . | TGTGCCAGCAGCATCCAGGGTCCAGATACGCAGTATTTT | CASSIQGPDTQYF
TRBJ2-7 | TRBV3-1/TRBV3-2 | . | . | TGTGCCAGCAGCCAAGTCCGGGGGAGGGAGCAGTACTTC | CASSQVRGREQYF
TRBJ2-7 | TRBV12-3/TRBV12-4 | . | . | TGTGCCAGCAGCCCCGGACAGATCTACGAGCAGTACTTC | CASSPGQIYEQYF
TRBJ2-1 | TRBV7-2 | TRBD2 | . | TGTGCCAGCAGCCCACAGCCTCCACTAGCGGGGAACAATGAGCAGTTCTTC | CASSPQPPLAGNNEQFF
TRBJ2-1 | TRBV9 | TRBD2 | . | TGTGCCAGCAGCTCGGGACTAGCGGGTCGCAATGAGCAGTTCTTC | CASSSGLAGRNEQFF
TRBJ2-7 | TRBV6-5 | . | once | TGTGCCAGCTCAGGTCGGCAGTCCTACGAGCAGTACTTC | CASSGRQSYEQYF
TRBJ2-5 | TRBV19 | TRBD1 | few | TGTGCCAGTAACGACAGGGGAACCGAGACCCAGTACTTC | CASNDRGTETQYF
TRBJ2-3 | TRBV4-1 | . | . | TGCGCCAGCAGCCTCGTCTGGCCCCCCAGAACAACAGATACGCAGTATTTT | CASSLVWPPRTTDTQYF
TRBJ2-5 | TRBV11-3 | . | . | TGTGCCAGCAGCTTACAGGGCAGGGAGACCCAGTACTTC | CASSLQGRETQYF
TRBJ2-7 | TRBV5-1 | TRBD2 | . | TGCGCCAGCAGCCCAGGGACTAATCTAGGCGAGCAGTACTTC | CASSPGTNLGEQYF
TRBJ1-5 | TRBV6-6 | . | . | TGTGCCAGCAGCCCCGGTAGTAATCAGCCCCAGCATTTT | CASSPGSNQPQHF
TRBJ1-5 | TRBV6-6 | TRBD1 | . | TGTGCCAGCAGTCCGGGACAGGGGGATCAGCCCCAGCATTTT | CASSPGQGDQPQHF
TRBJ2-1 | TRBV10-3 | TRBD2 | . | TGTGCCATCACTAGCGGGAGTGGGGGCTATGAGCAGTTCTTC | CAITSGSGGYEQFF
TRBJ2-7 | TRBV6-2/TRBV6-3 | . | . | TGTGCCAGCAGTTCTAGCTACCCCGCGCGGGGCTACGAGCAGTACTTC | CASSSSYPARGYEQYF
TRBJ2-5 | TRBV5-1 | TRBD2 | . | TGCGCCAGCAGCTTGAGGCCAGCGGGGATGGGCGGGGGAGAGACCCAGTACTTC | CASSLRPAGMGGGETQYF
TRBJ2-5 | TRBV6-5 | TRBD1 | . | TGTGCCAGCAGTTGGTCGAGGGGACAGGGGAGAGAGACCCAGTACTTC | CASSWSRGQGRETQYF
TRBJ1-1 | TRBV25-1 | . | . | TGTGCCAGACCAGACAGGCCGAACACTGAAGCTTTCTTT | CARPDRPNTEAFF
TRBJ1-2 | TRBV6-2/TRBV6-3 | TRBD1 | . | TGTGCCAGCAGCTGGGAGGACAGGCCTTACTATGGCTACACCTTC | CASSWEDRPYYGYTF
TRBJ2-3 | TRBV10-1 | TRBD2 | . | TGCGCCAGCAGTGCCGGACTAGGTGAAGCAGATACGCAGTATTTT | CASSAGLGEADTQYF
TRBJ2-7 | TRBV5-1 | . | . | TGCGCCAGCAGCTCCAGTCGGGGGAGCTCCTACGAGCAGTACTTC | CASSSSRGSSYEQYF
TRBJ2-2 | TRBV19 | TRBD2 | . | TGTGCCAGTAGTATGTCTAGCGGGAGATACACCGGGGAGCTGTTTTTT | CASSMSSGRYTGELFF
TRBJ1-2 | TRBV11-2 | . | once | TGTGCCAGCAGCTTAGGTGGCCGCGGCTACACCTTC | CASSLGGRGYTF
TRBJ2-3 | TRBV6-5 | TRBD1 | . | TGTGCCAGCAGTCTCACAGGGGCGTTCACAGATACGCAGTATTTT | CASSLTGAFTDTQYF
TRBJ1-4 | TRBV5-5 | . | . | TGTGCCAGCAGCTTGGGGGGGCTCGATGAAAAACTGTTTTTT | CASSLGGLDEKLFF
TRBJ2-2 | TRBV7-9 | . | once | TGTGCCAGCAGCACACAGGGAGGGGAGCTGTTTTTT | CASSTQGGELFF
TRBJ2-1 | TRBV19 | TRBD1 | . | TGTGCCAGTAGTCACAGGGGCGGTGAGCAGTTCTTC | CASSHRGGEQFF
TRBJ1-1 | TRBV6-5 | . | . | TGTGCCAGCTTGGGACAAACGAACACTGAAGCTTTCTTT | CASLGQTNTEAFF
TRBJ1-1 | TRBV7-9 | TRBD1 | . | TGTGCCAGCAGCCCGGACGGCAGGGGGGAAACTGAAGCTTTCTTT | CASSPDGRGETEAFF
TRBJ1-4 | TRBV12-3/TRBV12-4 | . | . | TGTGCCAGCGGCGACGGGGTCCGTGAAAAACTGTTTTTT | CASGDGVREKLFF
TRBJ2-2 | TRBV6-4 | TRBD1 | . | TGTGCCAGCAGTGACGGAGGGACAGGGACGACCGGGGAGCTGTTTTTT | CASSDGGTGTTGELFF
TRBJ2-7 | TRBV13 | . | . | TGTGCCTGCAGCTTAGTGGGCGGGACTTCCTACGAGCAGTACTTC | CACSLVGGTSYEQYF
TRBJ1-2 | TRBV5-4 | TRBD1 | . | TGTGCCAGCAGCTTGGGAGGGACAGGGCATGGCTACACCTTC | CASSLGGTGHGYTF
TRBJ1-6 | TRBV5-1 | TRBD1 | . | TGCGCCAGCAGCTTGGAAGTGCAGGGGGCTGCTTCACCCCTCCACTTT | CASSLEVQGAASPLHF
TRBJ2-3 | TRBV10-3 | . | . | TGTGCCATGCGAGGTTTAAGCACAGATACGCAGTATTTT | CAMRGLSTDTQYF
TRBJ2-1 | TRBV6-4 | TRBD2 | . | TGTGCCAGCAGTCGTGCGGGGGAGGGGAACAATGAGCAGTTCTTC | CASSRAGEGNNEQFF
TRBJ1-6 | TRBV6-4 | . | . | TGTGCCAGCAGTGAAACGGGAGCCAAGGGTTACCCCCTCCACTTT | CASSETGAKGYPLHF
TRBJ2-7 | TRBV19 | . | . | TGTGCCAGTAGTATAGTGGTTGGGAGCTCCTACGAGCAGTACTTC | CASSIVVGSSYEQYF
TRBJ2-1 | TRBV4-1 | . | . | TGCGCCAGCAGGAAGCCAGGGTCTGGGGGGAATGAGCAGTTCTTC | CASRKPGSGGNEQFF
TRBJ1-1 | TRBV20-1 | . | . | TGCAGTGCACCAGGGAACACTGAAGCTTTCTTT | CSAPGNTEAFF
TRBJ2-3 | TRBV7-2 | . | . | TGTGCCACCGAACTAGCAGCTAGCACAGATACGCAGTATTTT | CATELAASTDTQYF
TRBJ2-2 | TRBV5-8 | TRBD1 | few | TGTGCCAGACTGGGACAGGGGGTCCCTTCCGGGGAGCTGTTTTTT | CARLGQGVPSGELFF
TRBJ1-2 | TRBV23-1 | TRBD1 | . | TGCGCCAGCAGGCAGGGGGTGGGACGGACACGGGACGGTGGCTACACCTTC | CASRQGVGRTRDGGYTF
TRBJ1-4 | TRBV7-9 | TRBD1 | . | TGTGCCAGCATTTCTGACAGGGGTTCTGAAAAACTGTTTTTT | CASISDRGSEKLFF
TRBJ2-1 | TRBV7-2 | TRBD2 | . | TGTGCCAGCAGTACACGAGTAGCGGGAGGGCGAGGTGAGCAGTTCTTC | CASSTRVAGGRGEQFF
TRBJ2-1 | TRBV14 | TRBD1 | . | TGTGCCAGCAGCCCAGGGGGCAACAATGAGCAGTTCTTC | CASSPGGNNEQFF